This T cell receptor (beta chain) derives from a study of blood T cell repertoires in COVID-19. About the study: Acute and convalescent COVID-19 specimens originated in the United States, Italy and Spain.

How the authors handled the data: Researchers report that nucleated cell counts were estimated from reference gene primer amplification. TCRdb keeps only in-frame clones here, not all; method: immunoSEQ multiplex PCR. V, J and clone size derive from that table, while D and trimming were established from the DNA sequence. The sample carries 55,000 to 80,000 clones, around 80% recorded once. The CDR3 extends over 16 amino acids. The germline gives CDR1 LGHDT, CDR2 YNNKEL (reference sequence). The V end was cut by 1 base, the J end by 4 bases, with 17 bases between. The receptor's source is a human donor in a cohort sampled during active COVID-19. V and J are TRBV3-1 (or the pseudogene TRBV3-2) and TRBJ2-7; D possibly corresponds to TRBD1 (6 bases). Sequenced sample: peripheral blood. CDR3 region: CASSQGSGGLQYEQYF. As DNA, the CDR3 is TGTGCCAGCAGCCAAGGGTCTGGGGGCCTGCAGTACGAGCAGTACTTC.